This T cell receptor (beta chain) appears in the sequencing data of a study of blood T cell repertoires in COVID-19. A remark on this clone: Other DNA sequences from this sample encode an identical CDR3 as well.

Some clones are missing from TCRdb's copy, which holds only in-frame ones; the method was immunoSEQ multiplex PCR. The table lists 200,000 to 250,000 clones, around 83% of them singletons, with about 9.7% in the top ten. V shed 7 bases and J 3 bases; nucleotides not matched to a gene: 4. Germline V gene sequence: CDR1 SQVTM, CDR2 ANQGSEA. The CDR3 covers 12 residues. The specimen sequenced was peripheral blood. The chain combines TRBV29-1 with TRBJ2-7; 9 bases are a match to TRBD1. The clonotype was recovered from a man aged 50-59 years with active or convalescent COVID-19. CDR3 loop: CSAGTGIYEQYF. In DNA, the CDR3 is TGCAGCGCCGGGACAGGGATCTACGAGCAGTACTTC.